This record concerns one TCR beta chain sequence. CDR3 length equals 14 residues. Germline V gene data show CDR1 as LGHNA and CDR2 as YNFKEQ. V was shortened by 2 bases and J by 2 bases, with 8 bases between the two germline ends. This record belongs to a study of cytomegalovirus exposure and HLA in healthy donors. The PCR made use of 60 Vbeta and 13 Jbeta primers. Assay used: immunoSEQ multiplex PCR; TCRdb lists only in-frame clones, some missing. Counted here are 110,000 or so clones, around 80% occurring once; the ten biggest clones make up more than 1.4%. The rearrangement links TRBV4-2 to TRBJ2-3; D uncertain. The material sequenced was PBMCs. The receptor was derived from a woman aged 18-29 years in good health and CMV-seronegative. The CDR3 loop reads CASSQHFTTDTQYF. CDR3 in DNA: TGTGCCAGCAGCCAACACTTCACCACAGATACGCAGTATTTT.